A selection of T cell receptor beta chains follows, all from one sample in a study of shared clonotypes between healthy human individuals. Method: immunoSEQ multiplex PCR; TCRdb's copy keeps in-frame clones and lacks some. The table records over 1.5 million clones, approximately 98% of them present only once. The sample consisted of naive CD4+ T cells sorted from blood. These receptor sequences come from a man in his thirties or forties in good health. Both conserved end residues are part of each CDR3. D genes are given only for firm matches.

D gene,J gene,V gene,CDR3 length,CDR3 protein
NA,TRBJ2-7,TRBV5-1,14,CASSLRAGSYEQYF
TRBD1,TRBJ2-7,TRBV6-1,13,CASSTQGADEQYF
TRBD1,TRBJ2-3,TRBV27,16,CASSPYTGAPTDTQYF
TRBD2,TRBJ2-3,TRBV5-1,15,CASSSERTSVDTQYF
NA,TRBJ2-1,TRBV18,12,CASSPPLDEQFF
TRBD2,TRBJ2-1,TRBV5-1,20,CASSSLVTSGRPGSYNEQFF
NA,TRBJ1-3,TRBV19,14,CASSITGAGNTIYF
NA,TRBJ1-4,TRBV28,14,CASSADRTAEKLFF
NA,TRBJ2-5,TRBV6-6,13,CASSSTGWETQYF
NA,TRBJ2-5,TRBV5-1,13,CASSLQGGETQYF
NA,TRBJ2-3,TRBV28,12,CASSLNTDTQYF
NA,TRBJ2-5,TRBV2,11,CASSLQETQYF
NA,TRBJ1-1,TRBV2,13,CASSGTANTEAFF
TRBD2,TRBJ2-7,TRBV27,14,CASSISGRSYEQYF
TRBD2,TRBJ2-1,TRBV6-5,16,CASSSSGSGSSLEQFF
NA,TRBJ2-7,TRBV15,13,CATKGPGQGEQYF
TRBD2,TRBJ2-3,TRBV5-4,13,CASSPRTSPTQYF
TRBD1,TRBJ1-1,TRBV5-5,15,CASRVGQGASGEAFF
NA,TRBJ2-1,TRBV10-3,14,CAISGAGSYNEQFF
TRBD1,TRBJ2-1,TRBV12-5,14,CASGWDRERGEQFF
TRBD2,TRBJ2-3,TRBV5-1,16,CASSGGLAGESDTQYF
NA,TRBJ1-2,TRBV5-6,13,CASSFDGSYGYTF
NA,TRBJ1-2,TRBV5-4,14,CASSLAQGYYGYTF
NA,TRBJ2-2,TRBV28,11,CASSLTGELFF
NA,TRBJ2-7,TRBV25-1,13,CASSHREADEQYF
NA,TRBJ2-5,TRBV5-4,11,CASSLAEAQYF
NA,TRBJ1-2,TRBV5-1,13,CASSLAPRAGYTF
NA,TRBJ1-1,TRBV18,14,CASSPLGLGTEAFF
TRBD1,TRBJ2-1,TRBV27,17,CASSLWAGTGFGKAQFF
NA,TRBJ2-3,TRBV12-5,12,CASSGPTDTQYF
TRBD2,TRBJ2-3,TRBV10-1,15,CASSGGRALTDTQYF
TRBD1,TRBJ2-5,TRBV28,15,CASSKGQGRKETQYF
TRBD2,TRBJ2-5,TRBV7-3,19,CASSQLSGLAGGSQETQYF
TRBD1,TRBJ2-7,TRBV6-5,14,CASSPGQGRYEQYF
NA,TRBJ2-2,TRBV7-8,13,CASSLVLAGELFF
NA,TRBJ1-1,TRBV7-9,15,CASSLADGMNTEAFF
NA,TRBJ2-1,TRBV6-9,17,CASSPRRAQSSYNEQFF
NA,TRBJ1-1,TRBV29-1,15,CSVVGALPLNTEAFF
NA,TRBJ2-3,TRBV5-4,16,CASSHLLEDTKDTQYF
NA,TRBJ2-1,TRBV29-1,14,CSVERGAQGNEQFF
NA,TRBJ2-3,TRBV9,16,CASSVGQAGELGTQYF
NA,TRBJ2-1,TRBV5-5,16,CASSLVGIDPYNEQFF